This TCR beta chain is from a study of blood T cell repertoires in COVID-19. This CDR3 contains 19 residues. The V end was cut by 5 bases, the J end by 0 bases, with 23 bases between. Germline lookup yields CDR1 MDHEN and CDR2 SYDVKM. A few counts support this clone. The authors' processing: Using reference gene primer amplification, nucleated cell counts were estimated. Sequencing was performed with immunoSEQ multiplex PCR; in TCRdb, only in-frame clones are kept and a portion is missing. V, J and clone size reflect that table, while D and trimming were determined from the DNA. The sample records over 100,000 clones, approximately 89% being singletons.

The sequenced sample was peripheral blood. This sequence was found in a woman aged 70 to 79 with COVID-19, enrolled during active disease. This sequence joins TRBV28 and TRBJ1-5, with D maybe TRBD1 (5 bases). DNA for the CDR3: TGTGCCAGCAGTCCCCGAGATTTAGACCTAGGGGATAGCAATCAGCCCCAGCATTTT. It specifies CASSPRDLDLGDSNQPQHF.